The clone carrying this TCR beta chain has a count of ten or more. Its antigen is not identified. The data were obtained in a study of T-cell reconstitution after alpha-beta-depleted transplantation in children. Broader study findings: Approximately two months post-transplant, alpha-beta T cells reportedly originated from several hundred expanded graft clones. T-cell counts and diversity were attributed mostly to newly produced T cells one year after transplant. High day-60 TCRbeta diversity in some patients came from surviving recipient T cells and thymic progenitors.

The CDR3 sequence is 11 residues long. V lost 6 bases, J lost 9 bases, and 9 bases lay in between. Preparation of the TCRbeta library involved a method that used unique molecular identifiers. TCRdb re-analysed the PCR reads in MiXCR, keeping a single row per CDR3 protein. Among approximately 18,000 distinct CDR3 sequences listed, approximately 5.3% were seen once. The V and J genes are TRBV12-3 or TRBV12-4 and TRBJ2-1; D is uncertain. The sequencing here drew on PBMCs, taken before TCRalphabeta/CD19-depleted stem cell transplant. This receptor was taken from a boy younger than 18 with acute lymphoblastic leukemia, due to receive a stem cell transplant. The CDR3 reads CASSIVGEQFF. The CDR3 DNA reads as TGTGCCAGCAGCATCGTTGGTGAGCAGTTCTTC.